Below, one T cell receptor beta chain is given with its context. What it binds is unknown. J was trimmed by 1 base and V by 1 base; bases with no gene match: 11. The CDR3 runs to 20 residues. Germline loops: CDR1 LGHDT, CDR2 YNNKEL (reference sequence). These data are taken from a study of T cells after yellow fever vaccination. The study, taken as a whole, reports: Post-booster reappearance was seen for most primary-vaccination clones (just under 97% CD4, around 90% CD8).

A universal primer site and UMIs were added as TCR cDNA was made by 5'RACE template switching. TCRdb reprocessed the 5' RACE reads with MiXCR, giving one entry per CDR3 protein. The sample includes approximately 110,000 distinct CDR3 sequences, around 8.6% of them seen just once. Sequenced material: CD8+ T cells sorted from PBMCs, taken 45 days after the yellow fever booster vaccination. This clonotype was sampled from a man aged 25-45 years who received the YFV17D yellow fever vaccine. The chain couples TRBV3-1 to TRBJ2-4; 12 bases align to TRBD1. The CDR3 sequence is CASSQGVRAGQGAAKNIQYF. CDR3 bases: TGTGCCAGCAGCCAAGGGGTGCGGGCGGGACAGGGGGCGGCCAAAAACATTCAGTACTTC.